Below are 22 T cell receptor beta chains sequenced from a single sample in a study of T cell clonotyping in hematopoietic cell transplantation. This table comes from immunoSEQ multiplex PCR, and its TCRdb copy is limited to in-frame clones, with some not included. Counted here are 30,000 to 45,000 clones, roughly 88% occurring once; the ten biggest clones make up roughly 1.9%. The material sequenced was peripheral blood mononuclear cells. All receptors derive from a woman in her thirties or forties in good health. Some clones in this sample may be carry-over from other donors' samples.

The CDR3 here is CASSGGGSDTQYF. CDR3 sequence (DNA): TGTGCCAGCAGCGGGGGGGGTTCAGATACGCAGTATTTT. The rearrangement uses TRBV2 and TRBJ2-3; TRBD2 matches at 8 bases. The germline V gene has CDR1 SNHLY and CDR2 FYNNEI. The V segment lost 6 bases and the J segment 4 bases; nucleotides outside the gene matches: 3. The CDR3 has 13 residues.

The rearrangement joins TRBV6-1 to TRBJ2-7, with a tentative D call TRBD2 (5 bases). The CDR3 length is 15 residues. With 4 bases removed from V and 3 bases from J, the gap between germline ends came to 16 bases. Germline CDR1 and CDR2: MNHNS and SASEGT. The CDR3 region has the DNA TGTGCCAGCAGTGGATACGGGGAGCCGGACTACGAGCAGTACTTC. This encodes CASSGYGEPDYEQYF.

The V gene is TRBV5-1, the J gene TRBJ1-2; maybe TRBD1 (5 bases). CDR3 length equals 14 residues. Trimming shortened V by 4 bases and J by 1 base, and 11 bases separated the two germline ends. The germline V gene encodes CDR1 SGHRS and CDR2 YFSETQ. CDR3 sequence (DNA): TGCGCCAGCAGCCCGGGGGTAAATAACTATGGCTACACCTTC. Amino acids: CASSPGVNNYGYTF.

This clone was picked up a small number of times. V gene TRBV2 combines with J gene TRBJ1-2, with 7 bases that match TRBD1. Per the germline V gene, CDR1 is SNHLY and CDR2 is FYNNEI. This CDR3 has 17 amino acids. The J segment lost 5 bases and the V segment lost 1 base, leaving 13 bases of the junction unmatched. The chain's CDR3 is CASSEEWDGQVTYGYTF. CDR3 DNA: TGTGCCAGCAGTGAAGAGTGGGACGGACAGGTGACTTATGGCTACACCTTC.

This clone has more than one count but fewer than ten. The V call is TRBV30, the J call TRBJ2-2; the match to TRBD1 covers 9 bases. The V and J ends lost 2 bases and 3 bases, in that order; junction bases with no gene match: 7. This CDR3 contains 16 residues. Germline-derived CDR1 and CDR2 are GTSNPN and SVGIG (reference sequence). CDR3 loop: CAWSRLRTGDTGELFF. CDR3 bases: TGTGCCTGGAGTCGTTTAAGGACAGGGGACACCGGGGAGCTGTTTTTT.

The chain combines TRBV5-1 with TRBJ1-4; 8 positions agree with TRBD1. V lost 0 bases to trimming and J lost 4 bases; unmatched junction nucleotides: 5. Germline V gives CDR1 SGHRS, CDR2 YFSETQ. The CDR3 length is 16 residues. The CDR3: CASSLGQGALNEKLFF. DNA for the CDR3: TGCGCCAGCAGCTTGGGCCAGGGGGCCCTTAATGAAAAACTGTTTTTT.

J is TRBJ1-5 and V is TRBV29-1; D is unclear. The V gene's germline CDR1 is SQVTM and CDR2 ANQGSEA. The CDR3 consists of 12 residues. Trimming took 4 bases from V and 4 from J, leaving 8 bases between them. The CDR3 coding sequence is TGCAGCGTTGGTTCCGGGAATCAGCCCCAGCATTTT. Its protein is CSVGSGNQPQHF.

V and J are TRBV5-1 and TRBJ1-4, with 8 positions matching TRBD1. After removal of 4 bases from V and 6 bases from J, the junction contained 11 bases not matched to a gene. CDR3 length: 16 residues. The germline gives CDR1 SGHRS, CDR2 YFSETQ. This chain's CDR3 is CASSPSRDRWDEKLFF. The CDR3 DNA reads TGCGCCAGCAGCCCAAGCCGGGACAGGTGGGATGAAAAACTGTTTTTT.

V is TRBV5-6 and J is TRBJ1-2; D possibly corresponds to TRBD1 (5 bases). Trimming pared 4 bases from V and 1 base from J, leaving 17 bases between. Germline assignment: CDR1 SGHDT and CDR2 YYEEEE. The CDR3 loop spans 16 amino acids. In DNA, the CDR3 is TGTGCCAGCAGCCTCCAGACAGCTTCTCTTAACTATGGCTACACCTTC. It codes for CASSLQTASLNYGYTF.

Here the CDR3 reads CASSPRRANTGELFF. The CDR3 DNA sequence: TGTGCCAGCAGCCCTCGTAGGGCCAACACCGGGGAGCTGTTTTTT. The genes are TRBV11-2 and TRBJ2-2; D remains ambiguous. CDR1 SGHAT and CDR2 FQNNGV come from the germline V gene. The V end lost 5 bases, the J end lost 2 bases, and 12 bases lay between the germline ends. The CDR3 spans 15 residues.

The CDR3 protein is CASSESTLAGVPDTQYF. In DNA, the CDR3 is TGTGCCAGCAGTGAATCGACCCTAGCGGGAGTCCCAGATACGCAGTATTTT. The genes are TRBV2 and TRBJ2-3; TRBD2 agrees at 10 bases. CDR1 and CDR2 from the germline V gene are SNHLY and FYNNEI. The CDR3 has 17 amino acids. V lost 2 bases and J lost 4; bases outside the gene matches: 9. Together with reference TRBV2 and TRBJ2-3, the CDR3 gives the full variable domain: EPEVTQTPSHQVTQMGQEVILRCVPISNHLYFYWYRQILGQKVEFLVSFYNNEISEKSEIFDDQFSVERPDGSNFTLKIRSTKLEDSAMYFCASSESTLAGVPDTQYFGPGTRLTVL.

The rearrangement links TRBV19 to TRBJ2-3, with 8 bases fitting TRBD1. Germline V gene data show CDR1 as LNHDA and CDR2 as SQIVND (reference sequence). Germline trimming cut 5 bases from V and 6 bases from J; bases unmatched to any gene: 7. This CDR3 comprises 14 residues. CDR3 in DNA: TGTGCCAGTAGTCCTCCGGACAGGGAGGATACGCAGTATTTT. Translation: CASSPPDREDTQYF.

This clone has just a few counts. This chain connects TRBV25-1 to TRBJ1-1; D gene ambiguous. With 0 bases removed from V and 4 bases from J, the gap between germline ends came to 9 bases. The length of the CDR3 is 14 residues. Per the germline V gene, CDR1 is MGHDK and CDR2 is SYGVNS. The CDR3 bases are TGTGCCAGCAGTGAATATTCGTTAAGCACTGAAGCTTTCTTT. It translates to CASSEYSLSTEAFF.

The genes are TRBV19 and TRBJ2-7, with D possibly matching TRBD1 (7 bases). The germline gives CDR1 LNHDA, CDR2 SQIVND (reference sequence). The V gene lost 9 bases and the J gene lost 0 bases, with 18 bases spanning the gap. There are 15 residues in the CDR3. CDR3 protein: CASGGQYPYSYEQYF. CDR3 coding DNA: TGTGCCAGCGGGGGACAGTACCCCTACTCCTACGAGCAGTACTTC.

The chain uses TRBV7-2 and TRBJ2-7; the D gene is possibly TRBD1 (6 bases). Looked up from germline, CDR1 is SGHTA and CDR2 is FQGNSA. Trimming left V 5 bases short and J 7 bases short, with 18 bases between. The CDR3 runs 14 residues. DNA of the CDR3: TGTGCCAGCAGCCCGGACCTCAGTCAGGGGGAGCAGTACTTC. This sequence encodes CASSPDLSQGEQYF.

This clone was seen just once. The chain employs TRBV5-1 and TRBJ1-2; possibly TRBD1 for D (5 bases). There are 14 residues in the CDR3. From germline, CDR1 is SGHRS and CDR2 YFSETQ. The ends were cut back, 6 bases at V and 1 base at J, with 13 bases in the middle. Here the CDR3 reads CASTRDSRNYGYTF. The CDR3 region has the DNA TGCGCCAGCACCCGTGACAGTCGTAACTATGGCTACACCTTC.

The CDR3 DNA reads TGTGCCAGCAGTGAAGCTATATACTTTAGGACAGGGGGCGAGCAGTACTTC. Its protein is CASSEAIYFRTGGEQYF. The chain has TRBV6-1 and TRBJ2-7; 10 bases are a match to TRBD1. The CDR3 has 17 amino acids. Germline CDR1 and CDR2: MNHNS and SASEGT. With 0 bases clipped from V and 6 bases from J, the junction kept 11 bases outside the gene matches.

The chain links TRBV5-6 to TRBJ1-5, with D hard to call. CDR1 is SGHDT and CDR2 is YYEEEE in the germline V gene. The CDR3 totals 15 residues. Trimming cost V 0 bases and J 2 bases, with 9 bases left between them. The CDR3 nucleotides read TGTGCCAGCAGCTTGGATGGGCCTGGCAATCAGCCCCAGCATTTT. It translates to CASSLDGPGNQPQHF.

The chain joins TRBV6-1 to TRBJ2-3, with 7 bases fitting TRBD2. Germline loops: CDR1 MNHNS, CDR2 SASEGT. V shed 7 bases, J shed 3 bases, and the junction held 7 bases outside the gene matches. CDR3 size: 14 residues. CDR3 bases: TGTGCCAGCAAAGTGGGGGGGATGACAGATACGCAGTATTTT. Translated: CASKVGGMTDTQYF.

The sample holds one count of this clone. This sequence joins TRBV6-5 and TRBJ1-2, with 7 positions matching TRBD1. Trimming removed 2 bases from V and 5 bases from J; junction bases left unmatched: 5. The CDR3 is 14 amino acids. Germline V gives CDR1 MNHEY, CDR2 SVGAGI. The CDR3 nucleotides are TGTGCCAGCAGTTACCGGGACAGAGGTTATGGCTACACCTTC. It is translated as CASSYRDRGYGYTF.

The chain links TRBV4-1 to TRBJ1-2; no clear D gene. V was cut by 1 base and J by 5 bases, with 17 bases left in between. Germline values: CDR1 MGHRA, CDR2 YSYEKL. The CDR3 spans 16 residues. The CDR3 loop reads CASSQGLVDFGYGYTF. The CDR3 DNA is TGCGCCAGCAGCCAAGGGTTGGTCGATTTCGGGTATGGCTACACCTTC.

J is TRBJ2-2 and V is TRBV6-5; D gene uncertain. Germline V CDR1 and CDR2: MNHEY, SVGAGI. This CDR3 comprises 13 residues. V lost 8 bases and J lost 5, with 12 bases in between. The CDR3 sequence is CASVGTGTGELFF. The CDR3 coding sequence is TGTGCCAGCGTCGGCACGGGTACCGGGGAGCTGTTTTTT.